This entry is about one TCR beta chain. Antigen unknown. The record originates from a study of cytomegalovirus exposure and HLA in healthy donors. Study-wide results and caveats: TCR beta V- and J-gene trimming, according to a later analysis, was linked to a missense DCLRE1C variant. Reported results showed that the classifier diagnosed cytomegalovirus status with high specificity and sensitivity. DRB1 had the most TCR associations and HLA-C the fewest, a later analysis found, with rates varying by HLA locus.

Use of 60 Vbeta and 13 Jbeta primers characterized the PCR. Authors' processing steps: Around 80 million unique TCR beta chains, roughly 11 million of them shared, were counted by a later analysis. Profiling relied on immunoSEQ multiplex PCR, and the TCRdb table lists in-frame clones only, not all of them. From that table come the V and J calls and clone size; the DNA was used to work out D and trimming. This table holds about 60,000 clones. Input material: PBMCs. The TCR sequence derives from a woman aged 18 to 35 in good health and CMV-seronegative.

Here the CDR3 reads CASIATGGGSEAFF. CDR3 DNA sequence: TGCGCCAGCATCGCCACTGGGGGAGGGTCTGAAGCTTTCTTT. The chain recombines TRBV10-2 with TRBJ1-1, with TRBD1 as a possible D gene (5 bases). V dropped 7 bases and J dropped 6 bases, with 18 bases sitting between them. CDR3 size: 14 residues. Germline V CDR1 and CDR2: WSHSY, SAAADI.